The present TCR beta chain was sequenced within a study of shared clonotypes between healthy human individuals. Regarding the study as a whole: Larger richness was generally estimated for naive than memory subsets. Generation probabilities were higher for clonotypes shared across all four sorted-subset donors than for unshared ones. Even with large depth, rarefaction showed that sorted-subset sequencing was incomplete.

A remark on this clone: Its specificity is not known.

After removal of 0 bases from V and 12 bases from J, the junction contained 8 bases not matched to a gene. Germline CDR1 reads SGHVS; CDR2 reads FQNEAQ. This CDR3 has 14 amino acids. The method was immunoSEQ multiplex PCR; TCRdb's version includes in-frame clones alone and lacks a portion of them. Of about 2 million clones in the sample, 85% to 95% were seen once. The receptor was isolated from a man aged 18 to 29 in good health. The chain recombines TRBV7-8 with TRBJ2-7; TRBD2 matches 10 bases. Sequencing was done on a sample of naive CD4+ T cells sorted from blood. The subset was: CD45RA+ positively selected. In nucleotides, the CDR3 is TGTGCCAGCAGCTTAGCGCCTAGCGGGAGAAGCCCGTACTTC. Protein: CASSLAPSGRSPYF.